This passage covers 10 T cell receptor beta chains from one sample sequenced in a study of identical twins (dated by TCRdb to 2016 to 2017). The library relied on 5' RACE. Sequencing used an Illumina HiSeq 2000. TCRdb reworked the public reads: Q25 trimming with fastp, MiXCR clone assembly, productive beta chains retained. Every entry covers one CDR3 protein and lists the most common genes and DNA from its rows. In all, the sample holds 450,000 or so distinct CDR3 sequences, and roughly an eighth of those were seen once. Jointly, the top ten make up 0.95% to 1% of the sample. The sample was also linked to a second study, of yellow fever vaccine responses in identical twins.

The material sequenced was CD4+ T cells sorted from blood. Receptors originate from a woman aged 18-29 years in good health.

This clonotype was seen repeatedly, ten times or more. V gene TRBV12-3 or TRBV12-4 combines with J gene TRBJ2-3, with D tentatively TRBD1 (5 bases). V was shortened by 1 base and J by 4 bases, with 15 bases between the two germline ends. The CDR3 has 16 amino acids. The CDR3 loop is CASSLGSGRSPDTQYF. The DNA for the CDR3 is TGTGCCAGCAGTTTAGGTTCAGGGCGGTCCCCAGATACGCAGTATTTT.

In its sample, this clonotype was seen a few times. J is TRBJ2-7 and V is TRBV28; D not certain. V was trimmed by 6 bases and J by 2 bases, leaving 14 bases between them. The CDR3 has 14 amino acids. Germline V lookup: CDR1 MDHEN, CDR2 SYDVKM. The CDR3, as DNA: TGTGCCAGCAGCTCAGTTGGTTTTACCTACGAGCAGTACTTC. Amino acid sequence: CASSSVGFTYEQYF.

This clonotype showed up just a few times. The chain combines TRBV3-1 with TRBJ2-5, with D perhaps matching TRBD1 (5 bases). The germline CDR1 and CDR2 sequences are LGHDT and YNNKEL (reference sequence). The CDR3 runs 15 residues. Trimming removed 0 bases at V and 7 bases at J, with 15 bases between. CDR3: CASSQDRGAKGTQYF. CDR3 DNA sequence: TGTGCCAGCAGCCAAGATAGGGGCGCCAAGGGGACCCAGTACTTC.

The chain has TRBV19 and TRBJ1-1, with 7 positions matching TRBD1. The J segment lost 1 base and the V segment lost 3 bases, leaving 8 bases of the junction unmatched. Germline CDR1 is LNHDA and CDR2 is SQIVND (reference sequence). The CDR3 has 16 amino acids. CDR3 sequence (DNA): TGTGCCAGTAGTATCGGCAGGGGGTTGCGGAACACTGAAGCTTTCTTT. Encoded protein: CASSIGRGLRNTEAFF.

The rearrangement links TRBV6-1 to TRBJ2-7, with 7 positions matching TRBD2. The J segment lost 3 bases and the V segment lost 7 bases, leaving 12 bases of the junction unmatched. The CDR3 runs 15 residues. Germline CDR1 MNHNS, CDR2 SASEGT. The DNA of the CDR3 is TGTGCCAGCACCACGGGAGGCGGCTACCTCTACGAGCAGTACTTC. Encoded protein: CASTTGGGYLYEQYF.

On this clonotype: A much larger clone differs by one base, so this may be a read error. CDR3 protein: CASSAEYEHYF. DNA of the CDR3: TGTGCCAGCAGTGCCGAATACGAGCACTACTTC. The chain combines TRBV2 with TRBJ2-7; D not certain. CDR1 is SNHLY, CDR2 FYNNEI, per germline. The CDR3 has 11 amino acids.

There are a few counts of this clonotype. This rearrangement joins TRBV15 to TRBJ1-6; D gene unclear. Trimming took off 0 bases at V and 7 bases at J, with 7 bases between the two ends. This CDR3 is built from 14 residues. CDR1 and CDR2 from the germline V gene are LNHNV and YYDKDF (reference sequence). CDR3 DNA sequence: TGTGCCACCAGCAGAGAGGCCCGAAATTCACCCCTCCACTTT. Amino acid sequence: CATSREARNSPLHF. Looking up the rest from reference TRBV15 and TRBJ1-6 gives the full variable domain: DAMVIQNPRYQVTQFGKPVTLSCSQTLNHNVMYWYQQKSSQAPKLLFHYYDKDFNNEADTPDNFQSRRPNTSFCFLDIRSPGLGDTAMYLCATSREARNSPLHFGNGTRLTVT.

This clonotype was recorded at least ten times. This rearrangement joins TRBV24-1 to TRBJ2-7; 10 bases agree with TRBD2. V was clipped by 4 bases and J by 6 bases; unmatched bases: 11. The CDR3 loop spans 16 amino acids. Germline lookup yields CDR1 KGHDR and CDR2 SFDVKD. CDR3 DNA sequence: TGTGCCACCAGTGACCAGACAGGGGCTAGCGGGAGCGAGCAGTACTTC. Protein: CATSDQTGASGSEQYF.

The chain combines TRBV18 with TRBJ2-5; D gene unclear. This CDR3 has 15 residues. Trimming shortened V by 2 bases and J by 5 bases, and 15 bases separated the two germline ends. Per germline, CDR1 KGHSH and CDR2 LQKENI. CDR3 DNA sequence: TGTGCCAGCTCACCAGAGGTTATAGTTATGGAGACCCAGTACTTC. Residues: CASSPEVIVMETQYF. The full variable domain, rest sourced from reference TRBV18 and TRBJ2-5, is NAGVMQNPRHLVRRRGQEARLRCSPMKGHSHVYWYRQLPEEGLKFMVYLQKENIIDESGMPKERFSAEFPKEGPSILRIQQVVRGDSAAYFCASSPEVIVMETQYFGPGTRLLVL.

In this sample, this clonotype turned up a few times. The chain couples TRBV11-2 to TRBJ2-2; tentatively, D is TRBD1 (6 bases). V was shortened by 5 bases and J by 4 bases, with 14 bases between the two germline ends. Germline V gene data show CDR1 as SGHAT and CDR2 as FQNNGV. The CDR3 loop spans 15 amino acids. The CDR3 spells CASSLSTGFTGELFF. The CDR3 bases are TGTGCCAGCAGCCTCTCTACAGGGTTCACCGGGGAGCTGTTTTTT.